The next 4 T cell receptor beta chains were all read from a single sample in a study. TCRdb recomputed calls from the 5' RACE reads with MiXCR, one row per CDR3 protein. The sample consists of some 57,000 distinct CDR3 sequences, under 20% of them appearing once. The sequencing input was naive CD4+ T cells sorted from blood. Indicated subset: naive CD4+ T cells, CD4+CD45RA+CD25-. The source is a female donor with breast cancer.

This clonotype was counted between two and nine times. The rearrangement links TRBV7-2 to TRBJ2-5; D possibly matches TRBD1 or TRBD2 (6 bases each). This CDR3 is built from 16 residues. Trimming left V 4 bases short and J 7 bases short, with 22 bases between. Looked up from germline, CDR1 is SGHTA and CDR2 is FQGNSA. Here the CDR3 DNA reads TGTGCCAGCAGCTCTTCGGGGGCGGGGTCCAGGAGGACCCAGTACTTC. It encodes CASSSSGAGSRRTQYF.

This clonotype was recorded at least ten times. V is TRBV20-1 and J is TRBJ2-3; TRBD2 aligns across 8 bases. Germline values: CDR1 DFQATT, CDR2 SNEGSKA (reference sequence). The CDR3 totals 17 residues. The V and J ends lost 3 bases and 0 bases, in that order; junction bases with no gene match: 11. The CDR3: CSARGSGAGASTDTQYF. The DNA for the CDR3 is TGCAGTGCTAGGGGGTCGGGAGCGGGAGCTAGCACAGATACGCAGTATTTT.

As for this clonotype: One end of the junction is discordant with germline, which a read error may explain. The V gene is TRBV5-1, the J gene TRBJ1-2; D is perhaps TRBD1 (5 bases). Germline CDR1 and CDR2: SGHRS and YFSETQ. This CDR3 has 15 amino acids. The DNA of the CDR3 is TGCGCCAGCAGCCTGGGTGGAGGGGTCGACTATAGCTACACCTTC. It is translated as CASSLGGGVDYSYTF.

This clonotype has ten or more counts. The chain uses TRBV4-1 and TRBJ2-1; D call uncertain. Germline CDR1 MGHRA, CDR2 YSYEKL. Trimming removed 1 base from V and 0 bases from J, with 4 bases in between. This CDR3 comprises 14 residues. The CDR3 DNA reads TGCGCCAGCAGCCAAGGCAGCTCCTACAATGAGCAGTTCTTC. Translated, it gives CASSQGSSYNEQFF.